The source of this TCR beta chain is a study of T cells after yellow fever vaccination. Study-level findings and limits: Most primary-vaccination clones recurred post-booster (just under 98% CD4, 88% CD8). Researchers noted that a small share of clonotypes showed up in both CD4 and CD8 compartments.

TCRdb independently ran MiXCR on the 5' RACE reads; one entry per CDR3 protein. The repertoire holds about 350,000 distinct CDR3 sequences, with around a tenth as singletons. V dropped 3 bases and J dropped 8; count of bases not matched to a gene: 4. Germline values: CDR1 LNHNV, CDR2 YYDKDF (reference sequence). The CDR3 totals 14 residues. As to this clonotype: Antigen unknown.

This receptor was obtained from a man younger than 35 who received the YFV17D yellow fever vaccine. This chain connects TRBV15 to TRBJ1-4; 9 bases are a match to TRBD1. Here the sequenced sample was PBMCs, taken on the day of the first yellow fever vaccination. CDR3 amino acids: CATSSGQGMEKLFF. The CDR3 DNA is TGTGCCACCAGCAGCGGACAGGGGATGGAAAAACTGTTTTTT.